The rows below give T cell receptor beta chains drawn from one sample of a study of T cell repertoires in cytomegalovirus infection. TCRdb processed the reads anew with MiXCR; each CDR3 protein has one entry. The sample holds about 260,000 distinct CDR3 sequences; approximately 13% are singletons and the top ten take 8.8%. Source material: PBMCs. The receptor source for this set is a human donor in good health (CMV status not recorded). Some clones in this sample may be carry-over from other donors' samples. The CDR3 runs from the conserved cysteine through the conserved F or W. The D gene is left open where the match is weak. Where a row states a size, it is once, few, many or the class of an expanded clone; other rows omit it.

few TRBJ1-1 9 . TRBV23-1 TGCGCCAGCAGTCAGCCCAGCCACTTT CASSQPSHF
. TRBJ2-1 19 . TRBV14 TGTGCCAGCAGCCAAGAACGTGACAGACTTACACCGTCCTACAATGAGCAGTTCTTC CASSQERDRLTPSYNEQFF
many TRBJ2-7 16 TRBD1 TRBV7-2 TGTGCCAGCAGCTTGGCCGTGGGACAGGGGATCTACGAGCAGTACTTC CASSLAVGQGIYEQYF
. TRBJ2-2 13 . TRBV19 TGTGCCAGTATAAACCTTTACACCGGGGAGCTGTTTTTT CASINLYTGELFF
few TRBJ2-3 14 . TRBV29-1 TGCAGCGTTGATCTGGCTCCGCGCACAGATACGCAGTATTTT CSVDLAPRTDTQYF
few TRBJ1-5 14 . TRBV28 TGTGCCAGCAGGGCCACAATTAGCAATCAGCCCCAGCATTTT CASRATISNQPQHF
many TRBJ1-1 17 . TRBV28 TGTGCCAGCAGTCCGATCCAGGGAAATACCATGAACACTGAAGCTTTCTTT CASSPIQGNTMNTEAFF
many TRBJ2-5 15 TRBD2 TRBV6-7 TGTGCCAGCAGCCTAGCGGGAGCATCATGGGAGACCCAGTACTTC CASSLAGASWETQYF
few TRBJ2-7 11 . TRBV27 TGTGCCAGCCTAATGGGAACCGTGAGGTACTTC CASLMGTVRYF
many TRBJ2-1 17 TRBD2 TRBV11-2 TGTGCCAGCAGCCTGGTAGGTCGGACCGGCGGGGGCAATGAGCAGTTCTTC CASSLVGRTGGGNEQFF
few TRBJ2-7 16 . TRBV4-1 TGCGCCAGCAGCCTCATCCCGGGACAAGGTTCCTACGAGCAGTACTTC CASSLIPGQGSYEQYF
. TRBJ1-2 11 . TRBV29-1 TGCAGCGTAAACGGGCCTGGGGGCTACACCTTC CSVNGPGGYTF
many TRBJ1-1 15 . TRBV4-2 TGTGCCAGCAGCCCAACCCTTGATGCGAACACTGAAGCTTTCTTT CASSPTLDANTEAFF
few TRBJ2-6 17 . TRBV15 TGTGCCACCAGCGCGCAATACAGGGAACGAGGGGCCAACGTCCTGACTTTC CATSAQYRERGANVLTF
. TRBJ2-5 15 . TRBV7-6 TGTGCCAGCAGCTTAGGGGGATCCGGGGGCAAGACCCAGTACTTC CASSLGGSGGKTQYF
. TRBJ2-2 13 . TRBV20-1 TGCAGTGCTACTCAACCCCCTATCGGGGAGCTGTTTTTT CSATQPPIGELFF
. TRBJ1-6 14 . TRBV6-2/TRBV6-3 TGTGCCAGCAGTGGGACATCGGCGAGTTCACCCCTCCACTTT CASSGTSASSPLHF
many TRBJ2-1 15 . TRBV29-1 TGCAGCGTTGGGGTAGGGGGAGGGAACTACAATGAGCAGTTCTTC CSVGVGGGNYNEQFF
many TRBJ1-1 15 TRBD1 TRBV11-2 TGTGCCAGCAGCATAGAGGACAGGGCGAACACTGAAGCTTTCTTT CASSIEDRANTEAFF
many TRBJ2-1 15 TRBD2 TRBV7-8 TGTGCCAGCACCGAGGCGGGAGTCAGTTACAATGAGCAGTTCTTC CASTEAGVSYNEQFF
. TRBJ2-3 13 TRBD1 TRBV19 TGTGCCAGTAGTATTCAGACAGGGGATACGCAGTATTTT CASSIQTGDTQYF
many TRBJ2-2 13 . TRBV7-2 TGTGCCAGCAGCCCAAAGCTGGCCGGGGAGCTGTTTTTT CASSPKLAGELFF
many TRBJ2-2 17 . TRBV28 TGTGCCAGCACCGGTCGAGGTGTGGGAACGAACACCGGGGAGCTGTTTTTT CASTGRGVGTNTGELFF
many TRBJ1-5 13 . TRBV10-3 TGTGCCATCAGTGCGGGTAGCAATCAGCCCCAGCATTTT CAISAGSNQPQHF
few TRBJ1-1 14 . TRBV5-1 TGCGCCAGCAGCGCAGGGAGGACGAACACTGAAGCTTTCTTT CASSAGRTNTEAFF
few TRBJ2-3 14 TRBD2 TRBV20-1 TGCAGTGCTAGACTAGCGGGGTCCCCAGATACGCAGTATTTT CSARLAGSPDTQYF
. TRBJ1-3 16 . TRBV6-5 TGTGCCAGCAGTTACTCCCGGACACCCTCTGGAAACACCATATATTTT CASSYSRTPSGNTIYF
many TRBJ2-7 14 . TRBV6-5 TGTGCCAGCAGTTACCTGGATACGATCTACGAGCAGTACTTC CASSYLDTIYEQYF
many TRBJ1-6 18 . TRBV6-5 TGTGCCAGCAGTTACCTCCCCCGGACGGCGGACTATAATTCACCCCTCCACTTT CASSYLPRTADYNSPLHF
. TRBJ2-7 15 TRBD1 TRBV7-9 TGTGCCAGCGGAAGGCTGGGGACAGGGCTCGACGAGCAGTACTTC CASGRLGTGLDEQYF
. TRBJ1-1 14 TRBD1 TRBV29-1 TGCAGCACCAACGCCGGGACAGGGGGCGTAAGGGCTTTCTTT CSTNAGTGGVRAFF
many TRBJ2-1 12 . TRBV6-2/TRBV6-3 TGTGCCAGCAGTTACGGGGCATTTGAGCAGTTCTTC CASSYGAFEQFF
. TRBJ2-5 14 . TRBV20-1 TGCAGTGCTAGCGGCACAGTCAGAGGGGAGACCCAGTACTTC CSASGTVRGETQYF
. TRBJ2-1 15 TRBD1 TRBV20-1 TGCAGTGCTAGCGATCGCGGGACAGGGTTCAATGAGCAGTTCTTC CSASDRGTGFNEQFF
many TRBJ2-2 14 . TRBV11-2 TGTGCCAGCAGCTTAGAGGCGACAGGCGGGGAGCTGTTTTTT CASSLEATGGELFF
. TRBJ2-1 12 . TRBV28 TGTGCCAGCAGTCTACCTGGACAGGAGCAGTTCTTC CASSLPGQEQFF
. TRBJ2-2 16 TRBD1 TRBV28 TGTGCCAGCAGGCTGACAGGGGCCTCGATCACCGGGGAGCTGTTTTTT CASRLTGASITGELFF
few TRBJ2-5 15 . TRBV20-1 TGCAGTGCGACGGAGGGGGCGGGGGGCCAAGAGACCCAGTACTTC CSATEGAGGQETQYF
few TRBJ2-1 16 TRBD2 TRBV20-1 TGCAGTGCACGTTCGAGCGGGGCTAACTCCTACAATGAGCAGTTCTTC CSARSSGANSYNEQFF
. TRBJ2-1 16 . TRBV15 TGTGCCACCAGCAGAGATTTTGGCGGGAAAGGCAATGAGCAGTTCTTC CATSRDFGGKGNEQFF
many TRBJ2-1 15 TRBD2 TRBV7-3 TGTGCCAGCAGCTTCGGTCTAGCGGCATACAATGAGCAGTTCTTC CASSFGLAAYNEQFF
many TRBJ1-1 14 TRBD1 TRBV7-2 TGTGCCAGCTACTCGGGACAGCCTAACACTGAAGCTTTCTTT CASYSGQPNTEAFF
few TRBJ2-2 17 . TRBV15 TGTGCCACCAGCGGGGGAACTGAAGCGGCGAACACCGGGGAGCTGTTTTTT CATSGGTEAANTGELFF
many TRBJ2-3 16 . TRBV7-2 TGTGCCAGCAGCCCCCTGGGCTCGACTCACACAGATACGCAGTATTTT CASSPLGSTHTDTQYF
. TRBJ2-7 14 TRBD2 TRBV3-1 TGTGCCAGCAGCCATTCAGGGAGGGGACACGAGCAGTACTTC CASSHSGRGHEQYF
many TRBJ2-1 12 TRBD2 TRBV2 TGTGCCAGCAGCCCACTAGCGGGGGGGCAGTTCTTC CASSPLAGGQFF
. TRBJ2-2 17 . TRBV4-1 TGCGCCAGCAGCCAAGATCGGGCGGGGTTGGGCACCGGGGAGCTGTTTTTT CASSQDRAGLGTGELFF
many TRBJ1-1 14 . TRBV12-3/TRBV12-4 TGTGCCAGCACCAAAGGCAGTTTGCGCACTGAAGCTTTCTTT CASTKGSLRTEAFF
many TRBJ2-7 16 . TRBV13 TGTGCCAGCAGCTCATTGACTACTAGGAGCTCCTACGAGCAGTACTTC CASSSLTTRSSYEQYF
many TRBJ2-1 15 TRBD2 TRBV7-2 TGTGCCAGCAGCCATCCAGGCCCTAGCGGGTCCGAGCAGTTCTTC CASSHPGPSGSEQFF
few TRBJ2-7 13 . TRBV7-9 TGTGCCAGCAGCTTACAGCTCGGGACGCCCCAGTACTTC CASSLQLGTPQYF
few TRBJ2-7 13 . TRBV6-2/TRBV6-3 TGTGCCAGCAGTTACCGTGGGACACCCGAGCAGTACTTC CASSYRGTPEQYF
. TRBJ1-1 20 TRBD1 TRBV18 TGTGCCAGCTCACCGGGGGACATCCGGGACAGGGGAATCATGAACACTGAAGCTTTCTTT CASSPGDIRDRGIMNTEAFF
few TRBJ1-5 14 . TRBV12-3/TRBV12-4 TGTGCCAGCAGTAGGCCGGGACAAAATCAGCCCCAGCATTTT CASSRPGQNQPQHF
many TRBJ2-4 17 . TRBV4-1 TGCGCCAGCAGCCAAGATCCGGCCCCACTAGCCAAAAACATTCAGTACTTC CASSQDPAPLAKNIQYF
many TRBJ2-1 19 TRBD2 TRBV7-3 TGTGCCAGCAGCTTAGGGAGGAAGATAGCGGGGCTTACCTACAATGAGCAGTTCTTC CASSLGRKIAGLTYNEQFF
many TRBJ2-1 15 TRBD2 TRBV7-6 TGTGCCAGCAGCTTAGCTCCAGCGGGGAGTAATGAGCAGTTCTTC CASSLAPAGSNEQFF